The clone carrying this T cell receptor beta chain was seen a few times. Its target is not known. Germline V CDR1 and CDR2: KGHDR, SFDVKD. The CDR3 is 14 amino acids. The V end lost 1 base, the J end lost 9 bases, and 12 bases lay between the germline ends. This specimen belongs to a study of response to subunit inactivated influenza vaccine. Broader study findings: New T cells are recruited in small numbers by each seasonal influenza vaccination, according to the authors' suggestion.

TCRdb re-called the RT-PCR reads with MiXCR, one entry per CDR3 protein. The data hold about 780,000 distinct CDR3 sequences, with less than 20% observed a single time. Here the sequenced sample was PBMCs from blood, taken roughly 5 days after vaccination. J is TRBJ2-1 and V is TRBV24-1, with D possibly called TRBD1 or TRBD2 (5 bases each). This receptor was identified in a man aged 50 or older who received an inactivated influenza vaccine. The chain's CDR3 is CATSDFSEGSEQFF. Written as DNA, the CDR3 is TGTGCCACCAGTGATTTCAGCGAGGGGAGTGAGCAGTTCTTC.